The 12 T cell receptor beta chains given below trace back to one sample, sequenced in a study of T-cell memory formation after mild COVID-19. In TCRdb, the 5' RACE reads were re-called with MiXCR into one record per CDR3 protein. The table has approximately 390,000 distinct CDR3 sequences, 16% seen once; the top ten hold about 22%. The sequencing input was PBMCs or a T cell subset sorted from them (not recorded which). The receptors shown here come from a man aged 18 to 30 who had mild COVID-19 (a few samples of this study predate the infection). Cell type and time point are not known.

Here the CDR3 DNA reads TGTGCCAGCAAAAGCCGGGGGGACACCTACGAGCAGTACGTC. It codes for CASKSRGDTYEQYV. The V gene is TRBV7-2, the J gene TRBJ2-7; D is perhaps TRBD2 (7 bases). CDR3 size: 14 residues. The V end lost 7 bases, the J end lost 2 bases, and 15 bases lay between the germline ends. Germline-derived CDR1 and CDR2 are SGHTA and FQGNSA.

V usage is TRBV7-3 and J usage is TRBJ2-3; 7 bases fit TRBD2. Germline trimming cut 4 bases from V and 3 bases from J; bases unmatched to any gene: 1. Germline V gene sequence: CDR1 SGHTA, CDR2 FQGTGA. CDR3 length: 13 residues. CDR3 loop: CASSWGLTDTQYF. The CDR3 DNA reads TGTGCCAGCAGCTGGGGACTAACAGATACGCAGTATTTT.

Only a few counts were recorded for this clonotype. The chain's CDR3 is CASSFSGGNTEAFF. In DNA, the CDR3 is TGTGCCAGCAGCTTTTCCGGCGGAAACACTGAAGCTTTCTTT. This sequence joins TRBV11-3 and TRBJ1-1; D uncertain. V was cut by 3 bases and J by 2 bases, with 10 bases left in between. Looked up from germline, CDR1 is SGHNT and CDR2 is YENEEA. The CDR3 has 14 residues.

V and J are TRBV4-2 and TRBJ1-5; 7 positions agree with TRBD1. CDR1 and CDR2 from the germline V gene are LGHNA and YNFKEQ. CDR3 length: 18 residues. V trimming: 1 base; J trimming: 0 bases; junction bases outside the gene matches: 9. The CDR3, as DNA: TGTGCCAGCAGCCAAGTAGTTTTGGGACAGACTAGCAATCAGCCCCAGCATTTT. It is translated as CASSQVVLGQTSNQPQHF.

This clonotype was found a few times. V usage is TRBV19 and J usage is TRBJ1-1; 8 bases line up with TRBD1. Germline trimming cut 5 bases from V and 2 bases from J; bases unmatched to any gene: 7. The CDR3 totals 15 residues. Germline-derived CDR1 and CDR2 are LNHDA and SQIVND (reference sequence). The CDR3 loop is CASSSDRGLNTEAFF. DNA for the CDR3: TGTGCCAGTAGTTCAGACAGGGGATTAAACACTGAAGCTTTCTTT. Full variable domain (outside the CDR3, taken from reference TRBV19 and TRBJ1-1): DGGITQSPKYLFRKEGQNVTLSCEQNLNHDAMYWYRQDPGQGLRLIYYSQIVNDFQKGDIAEGYSVSREKKESFPLTVTSAQKNPTAFYLCASSSDRGLNTEAFFGQGTRLTVV.

This CDR3 reads CASSPVAGRTEAFF. CDR3 sequence (DNA): TGTGCCAGCAGTCCCGTGGCGGGGAGGACTGAAGCTTTCTTT. The rearrangement joins TRBV12-3 or TRBV12-4 to TRBJ1-1; no definite D call. CDR3 length equals 14 residues. V lost 5 bases and J lost 5, with 15 bases in between.

The chain combines TRBV6-1 with TRBJ2-3; the match to TRBD2 covers 11 bases. The V gene's germline CDR1 is MNHNS and CDR2 SASEGT. The CDR3 consists of 16 residues. V was clipped by 5 bases and J by 0 bases; unmatched bases: 4. The CDR3 is CASSWTSGPSTDTQYF. CDR3 bases: TGTGCCAGCAGTTGGACTAGCGGGCCAAGCACAGATACGCAGTATTTT.

V is TRBV5-5 and J is TRBJ1-6, with D uncertain. Germline CDR1 reads SGHKS; CDR2 reads YYEKEE (reference sequence). With 4 bases removed from V and 9 bases from J, the gap between germline ends came to 20 bases. The CDR3 runs 16 residues. CDR3 protein: CASSPNYEGIISPLHF. The CDR3 DNA reads as TGTGCCAGCAGCCCCAACTATGAGGGAATTATTTCACCCCTCCACTTT.

V usage is TRBV7-2 and J usage is TRBJ2-7, with D possibly matching TRBD1 (6 bases). CDR1 is SGHTA, CDR2 FQGNSA, per germline. V lost 2 bases and J 6 bases, leaving 11 bases between the germline ends. The CDR3 sequence is 13 residues long. As DNA, the CDR3 is TGTGCCAGCAGCTTACAGGGGCATGGCGAGCAGTACTTC. Translated, it gives CASSLQGHGEQYF. The full variable domain, rest sourced from reference TRBV7-2 and TRBJ2-7, is GAGVSQSPSNKVTEKGKDVELRCDPISGHTALYWYRQSLGQGLEFLIYFQGNSAPDKSGLPSDRFSAERTGGSVSTLTIQRTQQEDSAVYLCASSLQGHGEQYFGPGTRLTVT.

This clonotype has just a few counts. The chain joins TRBV6-2 or TRBV6-3 to TRBJ2-1; the D gene could be TRBD1 or TRBD2 (5 bases each). Trimming took off 8 bases at V and 15 bases at J, with 17 bases between the two ends. The CDR3 has 11 amino acids. In germline, CDR1 is MNHEY, CDR2 SVGEGT. The CDR3 loop is CASQQGDRAFF. In DNA, the CDR3 is TGTGCCAGCCAACAAGGGGACCGGGCGTTCTTC.

The chain links TRBV7-6 to TRBJ1-1, with D possibly being TRBD1 (5 bases). Germline V gene data show CDR1 as SGHVS and CDR2 as FNYEAQ. This CDR3 is 17 amino acids long. Deletions cut 7 bases from V and 1 base from J, with 22 bases between. The CDR3 nucleotides are TGTGCCAGCACCCTCGGCGGCCGCCCCGGGGCGAACACTGAAGCTTTCTTT. Its protein product is CASTLGGRPGANTEAFF.

The chain employs TRBV11-2 and TRBJ1-4; 7 bases agree with TRBD1. This CDR3 has 16 residues. Trimming at V came to 5 bases and at J to 6 bases, leaving 12 bases not matched to a gene. Germline V CDR1 and CDR2: SGHAT, FQNNGV. The CDR3 nucleotides are TGTGCCAGCAGCCCTAGGGGGACAGCCGCGGATGAAAAACTGTTTTTT. Translated, it gives CASSPRGTAADEKLFF.